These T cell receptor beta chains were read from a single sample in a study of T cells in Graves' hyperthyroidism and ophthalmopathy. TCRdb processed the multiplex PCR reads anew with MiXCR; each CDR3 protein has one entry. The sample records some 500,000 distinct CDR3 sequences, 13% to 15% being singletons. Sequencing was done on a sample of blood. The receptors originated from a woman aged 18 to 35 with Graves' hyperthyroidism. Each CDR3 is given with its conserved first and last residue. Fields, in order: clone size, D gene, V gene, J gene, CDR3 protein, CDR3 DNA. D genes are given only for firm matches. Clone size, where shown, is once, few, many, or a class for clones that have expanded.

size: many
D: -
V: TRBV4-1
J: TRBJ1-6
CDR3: CASSQDQGSPREPLHF
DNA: TGCGCCAGCAGCCAAGATCAGGGAAGCCCCAGGGAACCCCTCCACTTT

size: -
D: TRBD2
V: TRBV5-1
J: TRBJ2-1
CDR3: CASSSMTSGSLDEQFF
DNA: TGCGCCAGCAGTTCAATGACTAGCGGGAGTTTGGATGAGCAGTTCTTC

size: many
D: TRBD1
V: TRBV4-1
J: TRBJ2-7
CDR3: CASSQGQGTYEQYF
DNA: TGCGCCAGCAGCCAAGGACAGGGGACCTACGAGCAGTACTTC

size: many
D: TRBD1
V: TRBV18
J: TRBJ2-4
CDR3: CASSPGSGTGTNIQYF
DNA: TGTGCCAGCTCACCGGGGAGTGGGACAGGGACGAACATTCAGTACTTC

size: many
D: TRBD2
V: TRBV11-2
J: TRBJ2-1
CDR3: CASSSGLASYNEQFF
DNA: TGTGCCAGCAGCTCGGGACTAGCTTCCTACAATGAGCAGTTCTTC

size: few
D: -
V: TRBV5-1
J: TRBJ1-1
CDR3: CASSLDMMREAFF
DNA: TGCGCCAGCAGCTTGGATATGATGAGGGAAGCTTTCTTT

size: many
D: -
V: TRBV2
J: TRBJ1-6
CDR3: CASRQDGSSYNSPLHF
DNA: TGTGCCAGCAGACAGGACGGTAGCTCCTATAATTCACCCCTCCACTTT

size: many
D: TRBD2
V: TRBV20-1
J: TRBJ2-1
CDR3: CSARDSTSGSINNEQFF
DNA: TGCAGTGCTAGAGATTCGACTAGCGGGAGTATCAACAATGAGCAGTTCTTC

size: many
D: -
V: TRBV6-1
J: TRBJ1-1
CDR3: CASSGGGGGNTEAFF
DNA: TGTGCCAGCAGTGGGGGGGGTGGAGGGAACACTGAAGCTTTCTTT

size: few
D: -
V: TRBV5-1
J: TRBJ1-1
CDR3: CASSLTSATTEAFF
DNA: TGCGCCAGCAGCCTAACAAGCGCTACCACTGAAGCTTTCTTT

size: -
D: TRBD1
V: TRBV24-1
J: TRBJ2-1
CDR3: CATSVRDRGRGTSYNEQFF
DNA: TGTGCCACCAGTGTTAGGGACAGGGGGCGAGGGACGTCCTACAATGAGCAGTTCTTC

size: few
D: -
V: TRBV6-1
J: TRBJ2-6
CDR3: CASSQASSGANVLTF
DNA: TGTGCCAGCAGTCAAGCCAGCTCTGGGGCCAACGTCCTGACTTTC

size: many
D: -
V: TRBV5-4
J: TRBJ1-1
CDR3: CASSLTRETEAFF
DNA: TGTGCCAGCAGCTTGACTAGGGAGACTGAAGCTTTCTTT

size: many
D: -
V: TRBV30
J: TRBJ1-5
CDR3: CAWSRRFARGDGGDQPQHF
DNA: TGTGCCTGGAGCCGGAGGTTTGCCAGGGGCGATGGCGGAGATCAGCCCCAGCATTTT

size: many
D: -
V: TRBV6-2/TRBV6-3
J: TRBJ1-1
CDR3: CASSFDRPMNTEAFF
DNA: TGTGCCAGCAGTTTTGACCGGCCAATGAACACTGAAGCTTTCTTT

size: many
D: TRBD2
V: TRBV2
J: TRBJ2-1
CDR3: CIAGGIEQFF
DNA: TGTATAGCGGGAGGGATCGAGCAGTTCTTC

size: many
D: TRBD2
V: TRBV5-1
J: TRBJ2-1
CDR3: CASSHQGPGTRSDEQFF
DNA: TGCGCCAGCAGCCACCAGGGGCCCGGGACTAGAAGTGATGAGCAGTTCTTC

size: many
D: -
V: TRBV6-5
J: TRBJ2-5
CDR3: CASSYWAGGETQYF
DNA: TGTGCCAGCAGTTACTGGGCTGGTGGAGAGACCCAGTACTTC

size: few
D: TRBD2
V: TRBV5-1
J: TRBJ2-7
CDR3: CASSAGLAGHSYEQYF
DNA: TGCGCCAGCAGCGCGGGACTAGCGGGTCACTCCTACGAGCAGTACTTC

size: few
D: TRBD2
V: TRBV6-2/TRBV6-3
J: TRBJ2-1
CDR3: CASTLPSGTSYNEQFF
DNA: TGTGCCAGCACCCTTCCTAGCGGGACCTCCTACAATGAGCAGTTCTTC

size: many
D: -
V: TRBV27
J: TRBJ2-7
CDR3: CASSPGTRFPSEQYF
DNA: TGTGCCAGCAGCCCCGGGACGCGCTTCCCGTCCGAGCAGTACTTC

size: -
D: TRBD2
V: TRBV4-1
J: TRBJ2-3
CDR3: CASSQDAAGGPTDTQYF
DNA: TGCGCCAGCAGCCAAGATGCAGCGGGAGGTCCCACAGATACGCAGTATTTT